The 7 T cell receptor beta chains reported below all come from one sample, sequenced in a study of T cells in Graves' hyperthyroidism and ophthalmopathy. TCR beta CDR3 region amplification was performed from RNA transcripts. During a first-round RT-PCR of the TCR CDR3, the HTBI primer set was used. One entry per CDR3 protein results from TCRdb running MiXCR on the multiplex PCR reads. The sample holds some 700,000 distinct CDR3 sequences; about 18% are singletons and the top ten take around 15%. The specimen was blood. The receptor source for this set is a man aged 50 to 60 with Graves' hyperthyroidism.

This clonotype was seen just once. The chain carries TRBV2 and TRBJ1-1; 8 nucleotides match TRBD1. V gave up 8 bases and J gave up 4 bases; unmatched junction bases: 6. The CDR3 spans 13 residues. Germline V gene lookup returns CDR1 SNHLY and CDR2 FYNNEI. CDR3 nucleotides: TGTGCCAGCCACAGGGGGGATGGCACTGAAGCTTTCTTT. Translation gives CASHRGDGTEAFF.

The chain carries TRBV6-1 and TRBJ2-5; 8 bases fit TRBD2. CDR1 is MNHNS, CDR2 SASEGT, per germline. The junction had 4 bases not matched to a gene; V was cut back by 5 bases and J by 2 bases. The CDR3 runs 14 residues. DNA of the CDR3: TGTGCCAGCAGTAGCGGGAGAGCTCAAGAGACCCAGTACTTC. This encodes CASSSGRAQETQYF.

CDR3 sequence reads: CASSARTGPQETQYF. CDR3 DNA sequence: TGTGCCAGCAGCGCCAGGACAGGGCCTCAAGAGACCCAGTACTTC. The rearrangement links TRBV9 to TRBJ2-5, with TRBD1 matching 8 bases. J gave up 2 bases and V 3 bases, and 6 bases lay outside the gene matches. The CDR3 extends over 15 amino acids. Germline V gene sequence: CDR1 SGDLS, CDR2 YYNGEE.

The table lists this clonotype with many counts. This chain uses TRBV7-2 with TRBJ2-1; perhaps TRBD2 as D (6 bases). The CDR3 length is 17 residues. V dropped 1 base and J dropped 9 bases, with 22 bases sitting between them. Germline V gene lookup returns CDR1 SGHTA and CDR2 FQGNSA. The DNA of the CDR3 is TGTGCCAGCAGCTTAGGGTTTGCGGGATTCAGGACGCGTGAGCAGTTCTTC. It codes for CASSLGFAGFRTREQFF.

In its sample, this clonotype was seen many times. The chain uses TRBV29-1 and TRBJ2-1; no firm D call. Germline values: CDR1 SQVTM, CDR2 ANQGSEA. This CDR3 is built from 13 residues. V lost 0 bases and J 7 bases, leaving 10 bases between the germline ends. CDR3: CSVEDLYVNEQFF. The CDR3 DNA is TGCAGCGTTGAAGATCTATATGTTAATGAGCAGTTCTTC.

In this sample, this clonotype turned up many times. V usage is TRBV7-9 and J usage is TRBJ2-7, with a possible D match to TRBD2 (6 bases). V was clipped by 3 bases and J by 2 bases, with 11 bases between them. This CDR3 comprises 14 residues. Germline-derived CDR1 and CDR2 are SEHNR and FQNEAQ (reference sequence). The CDR3 nucleotides are TGTGCCAGCAGCTTGACTAGTGAAGCCTACGAGCAGTACTTC. Translating gives CASSLTSEAYEQYF.

This clonotype was counted many times. This chain connects TRBV5-1 to TRBJ2-2, with 7 positions matching TRBD1. The CDR3 sequence is 15 residues long. The ends lost 0 bases at V and 6 bases at J; junction bases unmatched: 5. Germline loops: CDR1 SGHRS, CDR2 YFSETQ. The CDR3 loop reads CASSLAETGAGELFF. CDR3 nucleotide sequence: TGCGCCAGCAGCTTGGCCGAAACAGGGGCCGGGGAGCTGTTTTTT.